The rows below give T cell receptor beta chains drawn from one sample of a study of T cell responses to AZD1222 COVID-19 vaccine. The method was immunoSEQ multiplex PCR; TCRdb's version includes in-frame clones alone and lacks a portion of them. The sample has some 180,000 clones, 85% to 95% seen once. The sequences come from peripheral blood, collected 28 days after the second AZD1222 dose. The origin of the receptors is an adult who received the AZD1222 COVID-19 vaccine. Both conserved end residues are part of each CDR3. The D gene is left open where the match is weak. Clone size is shown for a subset of rows, as once, few, many or a class of expanded clone.

>-|-|TRBJ2-3|TRBV5-4
TGTGCCAGCAGCTTGGACGGGCCTAGGGATACGCAGTATTTT
CASSLDGPRDTQYF
>TRBD2|-|TRBJ2-7|TRBV6-5
TGTGCCAGCAGTTGGACTAGTGGATACGAGCAGTACTTC
CASSWTSGYEQYF
>-|-|TRBJ2-6|TRBV19
TGTGCCAGTAGTATACAGGGAAATGGGGCCAACGTCCTGACTTTC
CASSIQGNGANVLTF
>-|-|TRBJ2-1|TRBV9
TGTGCCAGCAGCGTAGCTACTGGACTAAAAGTCCATGAGCAGTTCTTC
CASSVATGLKVHEQFF
>-|-|TRBJ2-1|TRBV3-1/TRBV3-2
TGTGCCAGCAGCCAATCCCACGAGATCTACAATGAGCAGTTCTTC
CASSQSHEIYNEQFF
>-|-|TRBJ1-6|TRBV6-5
TGTGCCAGCAGTTACAGGATAAACGGGGATTCACCCCTCCACTTT
CASSYRINGDSPLHF
>TRBD2|-|TRBJ2-3|TRBV19
TGTGCCAGTAGAGCTAGCGGGCATAGCACAGATACGCAGTATTTT
CASRASGHSTDTQYF
>-|-|TRBJ2-1|TRBV5-4
TGTGCCAGCAGCTTGGGACCGACAGAGCAGTTCTTC
CASSLGPTEQFF
>-|-|TRBJ2-3|TRBV5-6
TGTGCCAGCAGCTTGTTTGCGGTTCCGCAGTATTTT
CASSLFAVPQYF
>-|-|TRBJ2-5|TRBV12-3/TRBV12-4
TGTGCCAGCAGTTTTCTGGGGCAAGAGACCCAGTACTTC
CASSFLGQETQYF
>-|-|TRBJ1-6|TRBV11-2
TGTGCCAGCAGCTTAGGATCGGGAAGGAATTCACCCCTCCACTTT
CASSLGSGRNSPLHF
>TRBD2|-|TRBJ2-1|TRBV4-3
TGCGCCAGCAGCCAAGATAATCCCCAACTAGCGGGGTCAAGCCATGAGCAGTTCTTC
CASSQDNPQLAGSSHEQFF
>-|-|TRBJ2-5|TRBV15
TGTGCCACCAGCGGGAGGGGGGAGACCCAGTACTTC
CATSGRGETQYF
>-|once|TRBJ2-1|TRBV7-3
TGTGCCAGCAGCTTACCAGGGGGGCCGGCACACAATGAGCAGTTCTTC
CASSLPGGPAHNEQFF
>-|-|TRBJ1-1|TRBV4-3
TGCGCCAGCAGCCAACCCGACAGGAACACTGAAGCTTTCTTT
CASSQPDRNTEAFF
>-|-|TRBJ2-7|TRBV9
TGTGCCAGCAGCGTAGACCTCGGCCCCTACGAGCAGTACTTC
CASSVDLGPYEQYF
>-|once|TRBJ2-5|TRBV5-1
TGCGCCAGCAGCTTGGATGGGCCGGGGGGCCCTTACCAAGAGACCCAGTACTTC
CASSLDGPGGPYQETQYF
>-|once|TRBJ2-2|TRBV19
TGTGCCAGTAGACGACTTAGGGGGGCCTACACCGGGGAGCTGTTTTTT
CASRRLRGAYTGELFF
>TRBD2|-|TRBJ2-1|TRBV3-1/TRBV3-2
TGTGCCAGCAGCCAAGATCGGGCTAGCGGGGGGCTGAACTCCTACAATGAGCAGTTCTTC
CASSQDRASGGLNSYNEQFF
>-|few|TRBJ1-5|TRBV4-1
TGCGCCAGCAGCCAAGGACCGGGACAGCCCCAGCATTTT
CASSQGPGQPQHF
>-|-|TRBJ1-5|TRBV6-6
TGTGCCAGCAGTTCCTCGGCCCGCAATCAGCCCCAGCATTTT
CASSSSARNQPQHF
>-|-|TRBJ1-1|TRBV10-3
TGTGCCATCAGTCGGGATCTCACGGAGACTGAAGCTTTCTTT
CAISRDLTETEAFF